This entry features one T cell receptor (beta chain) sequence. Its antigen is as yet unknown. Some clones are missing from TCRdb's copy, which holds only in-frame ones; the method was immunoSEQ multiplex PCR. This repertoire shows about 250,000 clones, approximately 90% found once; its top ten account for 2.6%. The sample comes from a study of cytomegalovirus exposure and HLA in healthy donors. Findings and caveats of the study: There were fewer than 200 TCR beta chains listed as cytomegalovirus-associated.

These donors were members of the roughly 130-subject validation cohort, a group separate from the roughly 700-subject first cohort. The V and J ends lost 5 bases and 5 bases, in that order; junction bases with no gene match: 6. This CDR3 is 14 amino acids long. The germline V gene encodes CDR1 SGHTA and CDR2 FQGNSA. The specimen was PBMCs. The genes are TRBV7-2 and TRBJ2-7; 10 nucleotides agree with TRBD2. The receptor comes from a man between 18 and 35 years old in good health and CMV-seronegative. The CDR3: CASSRGLASHEQYF. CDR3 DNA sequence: TGTGCCAGCAGCCGGGGACTAGCGAGTCACGAGCAGTACTTC.